Below, 13 T cell receptor beta chains from the same sample are listed, as sequenced in a study of identical twins. TCRdb independently ran MiXCR on the 5' RACE reads; one entry per CDR3 protein. The table has roughly 690,000 distinct CDR3 sequences, around 20% seen once. This sample also appeared in a second study, on T cells expressing NK-cell markers.

Sequencing was done on a sample of PBMCs. Source of these receptors: a woman under 30 in good health.

This clonotype was seen a few times. The gene calls are TRBV5-1 and TRBJ2-5; weak D call: TRBD1 (5 bases). Looked up from germline, CDR1 is SGHRS and CDR2 is YFSETQ. V was shortened by 0 bases and J by 0 bases, with 6 bases between the two germline ends. The CDR3 length is 14 residues. The CDR3 DNA reads as TGCGCCAGCAGCTTGGAGGGGAACCAAGAGACCCAGTACTTC. Protein: CASSLEGNQETQYF.

This clonotype came up a few times. The chain uses TRBV5-4 and TRBJ1-1; tentatively, D is TRBD1 (6 bases). The V gene lost 3 bases and the J gene lost 4 bases, with 13 bases spanning the gap. The CDR3 covers 14 residues. Germline assignment: CDR1 SGHNT and CDR2 YYREEE (reference sequence). DNA for the CDR3: TGTGCCAGCAGCTGGCGGGGGCCCGCCACTGAAGCTTTCTTT. Translating gives CASSWRGPATEAFF.

The chain combines TRBV5-1 with TRBJ2-1; the match to TRBD2 covers 13 bases. There are 15 residues in the CDR3. V lost 3 bases, J lost 5 bases, and 2 bases stayed unmatched. Germline values: CDR1 SGHRS, CDR2 YFSETQ. The CDR3: CASSWTSGSHNEQFF. Here the CDR3 DNA reads TGCGCCAGCAGCTGGACTAGCGGGAGCCACAATGAGCAGTTCTTC.

The V gene is TRBV5-5, the J gene TRBJ1-2; weak D call: TRBD1 (6 bases). V was pared by 0 bases and J by 4 bases, with 13 bases between. CDR1 is SGHKS, CDR2 YYEKEE, per germline (reference sequence). This CDR3 comprises 15 residues. The CDR3: CASSLVGGLGYGYTF. The CDR3 bases are TGTGCCAGCAGCTTGGTCGGGGGGCTGGGCTATGGCTACACCTTC.

In this sample, this clonotype turned up many times. This chain connects TRBV12-3 or TRBV12-4 to TRBJ2-5, with D perhaps matching TRBD1 (7 bases). Trimming removed 8 bases from V and 2 bases from J, with 15 bases in between. The CDR3 runs to 14 residues. The CDR3 coding sequence is TGTGCCAGCGGACGACAGGGACTTCAAGAGACCCAGTACTTC. Translating it yields CASGRQGLQETQYF.

This clonotype came up a few times. The chain employs TRBV10-2 and TRBJ1-2; D is unresolved. Looked up from germline, CDR1 is WSHSY and CDR2 is SAAADI. The CDR3 consists of 16 residues. The germline V and J ends were trimmed by 0 bases and 3 bases, with 14 bases remaining between them. The CDR3 here is CASSESKGLSYYGYTF. CDR3 DNA: TGCGCCAGCAGTGAGTCGAAGGGATTGTCCTACTATGGCTACACCTTC.

This chain uses TRBV6-5 with TRBJ1-4; TRBD1 matches at 7 bases. CDR1 is MNHEY and CDR2 is SVGAGI in the germline V gene. The CDR3 is 15 residues long. With V trimmed by 6 bases and J by 8 bases, 12 bases remained unmatched. The CDR3 sequence: CASSTRGGGKEKLFF. The CDR3 nucleotides read TGTGCCAGCAGCACTCGGGGAGGGGGCAAGGAAAAACTGTTTTTT.

CDR3 nucleotides: TGCGCCAGCAGCTACGGGACTAGCGGGAGAGGGGAGACCCAGTACTTC. Its translation: CASSYGTSGRGETQYF. V usage is TRBV5-1 and J usage is TRBJ2-5; 14 bases are shared with TRBD2. The CDR3 is 16 residues long. The ends lost 3 bases at V and 5 bases at J; junction bases unmatched: 6. The germline V gene encodes CDR1 SGHRS and CDR2 YFSETQ.

The chain links TRBV12-3 or TRBV12-4 to TRBJ1-1; D is unresolved. V shed 3 bases and J shed 1 base, with 9 bases lying between them. CDR3 length: 14 residues. This chain's CDR3 is CASSFWGTNTEAFF. CDR3 nucleotides: TGTGCCAGCAGTTTCTGGGGAACGAACACTGAAGCTTTCTTT.

This clonotype was observed a handful of times. This chain connects TRBV20-1 to TRBJ2-7; 7 bases align to TRBD2. V lost 2 bases and J lost 4; bases outside the gene matches: 5. The CDR3 loop spans 13 amino acids. Germline CDR1 and CDR2: DFQATT and SNEGSKA (reference sequence). The CDR3 DNA is TGCAGTGCTAGAAATCCCGGGGGGTACGAGCAGTACTTC. Protein product: CSARNPGGYEQYF.

J is TRBJ2-1 and V is TRBV11-2; tentatively, D is TRBD1 (6 bases). Trimming removed 6 bases from V and 0 bases from J, with 15 bases in between. The germline V gene encodes CDR1 SGHAT and CDR2 FQNNGV. There are 16 residues in the CDR3. CDR3 in DNA: TGTGCCAGCAGAGTGGCCGGGACACTCTCCTACAATGAGCAGTTCTTC. Translation: CASRVAGTLSYNEQFF.

In this sample, this clonotype turned up a few times. V usage is TRBV29-1 and J usage is TRBJ1-2; a possible D gene is TRBD1 (5 bases). This CDR3 has 12 amino acids. The V end lost 4 bases, the J end lost 3 bases, and 9 bases lay between the germline ends. Germline V CDR1 and CDR2: SQVTM, ANQGSEA. The CDR3: CSVAEGDYGYTF. The CDR3 DNA sequence: TGCAGCGTTGCGGAAGGGGACTATGGCTACACCTTC. Using reference TRBV29-1 and TRBJ1-2 for the parts outside the CDR3, the full variable domain is SAVISQKPSRDICQRGTSLTIQCQVDSQVTMMFWYRQQPGQSLTLIATANQGSEATYESGFVIDKFPISRPNLTFSTLTVSNMSPEDSSIYLCSVAEGDYGYTFGSGTRLTVV.

The rearrangement joins TRBV5-1 to TRBJ2-5; D is unresolved. This CDR3 spans 14 amino acids. Germline V gene sequence: CDR1 SGHRS, CDR2 YFSETQ. V gave up 1 base and J gave up 5 bases, with 12 bases separating them. CDR3 in DNA: TGCGCCAGCAGCTTGATGACACACGGGGAGACCCAGTACTTC. It yields the protein CASSLMTHGETQYF.